Sequencing of this TCR beta chain was carried out in a study of blood T cell repertoires in COVID-19. For the study at large: The United States, Italy and Spain were the sources of the acute and convalescent COVID-19 samples.

Generated by immunoSEQ multiplex PCR, the TCRdb table keeps only in-frame clones and is missing some. The table shows under 200,000 clones, with approximately 84% occurring only once. CDR1 and CDR2 (germline): SGHRS, YFSETQ. The CDR3 totals 15 residues. Trimming at V came to 3 bases and at J to 7 bases, leaving 7 bases not matched to a gene. J is TRBJ2-1 and V is TRBV5-1; 10 bases agree with TRBD2. The source of this sequence is a man aged 50 to 59 who had recovered from COVID-19. Sequenced: PBMCs or T cells enriched from blood (not recorded which). The CDR3 loop is CASSYSGGPPNEQFF. CDR3 in DNA: TGCGCCAGCAGCTATAGCGGGGGGCCGCCTAATGAGCAGTTCTTC.